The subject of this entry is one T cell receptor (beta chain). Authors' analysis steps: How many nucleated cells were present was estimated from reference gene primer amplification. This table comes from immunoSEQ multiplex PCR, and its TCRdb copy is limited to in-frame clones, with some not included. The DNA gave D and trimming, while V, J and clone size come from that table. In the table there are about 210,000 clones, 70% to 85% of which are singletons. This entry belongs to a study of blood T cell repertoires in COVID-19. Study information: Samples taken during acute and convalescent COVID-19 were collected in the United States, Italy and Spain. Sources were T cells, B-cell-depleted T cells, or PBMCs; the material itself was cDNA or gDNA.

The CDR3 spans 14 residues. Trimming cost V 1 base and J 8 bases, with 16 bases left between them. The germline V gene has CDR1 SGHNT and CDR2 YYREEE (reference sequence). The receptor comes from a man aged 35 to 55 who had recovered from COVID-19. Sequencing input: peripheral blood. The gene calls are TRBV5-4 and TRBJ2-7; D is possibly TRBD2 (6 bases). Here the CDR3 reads CASSLKLEGEKQYF. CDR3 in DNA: TGTGCCAGCAGCTTGAAACTGGAGGGCGAAAAGCAGTACTTC.